The entry that follows covers one TCR beta chain sequence. Its antigen is not known. Some clones are missing from TCRdb's copy, which holds only in-frame ones; the method was immunoSEQ multiplex PCR. The sample carries about 9,200 clones, 70% to 80% recorded once. Trimming took 4 bases from V and 10 from J, leaving 19 bases between them. Per the germline V gene, CDR1 is SQVTM and CDR2 is ANQGSEA. The CDR3 has 13 amino acids. No patient had autoimmune disease or received systemic immunosuppression. The data were obtained in a study of OX40 agonist ivuxolimab in advanced cancers. Study-level information: Prior checkpoint blockade (anti-PD-1, anti-PD-L1 or anti-CTLA-4) was permitted; approximately 40% had it. Study results and limitations: In the 0.1 to 3.0 mg/kg range, CD4+ and CD8+ blood T cells had expanded clonally by week 6.

The clonotype was recovered from an adult with an advanced solid tumor such as melanoma, head and neck, liver or kidney cancer. The chain is built from TRBV29-1 and TRBJ1-1, with a possible D match to TRBD1 (6 bases). The specimen comprised CD4+ or CD8+ T cells sorted from blood, sampled in a trial of the OX40 agonist ivuxolimab. The CDR3 sequence: CSVGSSGVDSAFF. CDR3 bases: TGCAGCGTTGGAAGTTCAGGGGTAGATTCAGCTTTCTTT.